These 8 T cell receptor beta chains originate from one sample sequenced in a study of tumor-infiltrating lymphocytes in primary liver carcinoma. Using a constant-region primer together with ProtoScript II reverse transcriptase, TCR beta cDNA was made from approximately 500 ng of total RNA. Three nested multiplex PCR rounds, a slightly modified ARM-PCR method, built the TCR beta libraries. The first two PCR rounds, approximately 10 cycles each, used TRBV1-TRBV30 forward primers and a C-beta reverse primer. TCRdb reanalysed the multiplex PCR reads using MiXCR and keeps one entry per CDR3 protein. The profile shows about 330,000 distinct CDR3 sequences, approximately 64% of them singletons. Researchers drew blood RNA from unsorted whole blood and extracted germline DNA as well. Sequenced input: peripheral blood. The receptors were sampled from a man between 40 and 49 years old with primary liver carcinoma and hepatitis B virus infection.

Worth noting for this clonotype: No DNA is shown, since the ends of the CDR3 on it are uncertain; the CDR3 is the one TCRdb lists. This chain links TRBV30 with TRBJ2-6. Germline assignment: CDR1 GTSNPN and CDR2 SVGIG (reference sequence). A total of 12 residues make up the CDR3, ends included. CDR3: CAWGLGANVLSF.

By share, this clonotype ranks as medium-sized. The chain links TRBV11-2 to TRBJ2-7; tentatively, D is TRBD2 (5 bases). Trimming cost V 6 bases and J 0 bases, with 12 bases left between them. Germline V gene sequence: CDR1 SGHAT, CDR2 FQNNGV. CDR3 length: 14 residues. CDR3 sequence reads: CASSMDWSSYEQYF. CDR3 sequence (DNA): TGTGCCAGCAGTATGGACTGGAGCTCCTACGAGCAGTACTTC.

This clonotype was seen a handful of times. The V and J genes are TRBV6-5 and TRBJ2-7; D may be TRBD1 (6 bases). Germline V gene sequence: CDR1 MNHEY, CDR2 SVGAGI. Trimming took 4 bases from V and 0 from J, leaving 10 bases between them. CDR3 length: 14 residues. DNA for the CDR3: TGTGCCAGCAGTTGGACAGCTAGCTCCTACGAGCAGTACTTC. This sequence encodes CASSWTASSYEQYF.

This clonotype was recorded a few times. This chain connects TRBV28 to TRBJ1-5, with D perhaps matching TRBD1 (5 bases). The CDR3 sequence is 14 residues long. CDR1 is MDHEN, CDR2 SYDVKM, per germline. Trimming shortened V by 7 bases and J by 8 bases, and 18 bases separated the two germline ends. The CDR3 region has the DNA TGTGCCAGCACCACAGACAGCCTCCCGAAGCCCCAGCATTTT. It encodes CASTTDSLPKPQHF.

Only a few counts were recorded for this clonotype. This chain uses TRBV11-2 with TRBJ2-1; the match to TRBD2 covers 8 bases. Germline assignment: CDR1 SGHAT and CDR2 FQNNGV. V gave up 0 bases and J gave up 5 bases; unmatched junction bases: 12. The CDR3 has 18 amino acids. The CDR3 loop reads CASSLDRGRDGRDNEQFF. In DNA, the CDR3 is TGTGCCAGCAGCTTAGATAGGGGACGGGACGGGAGGGACAATGAGCAGTTCTTC.

On this clonotype itself: This sequence may be a read error, since a much larger clone differs from it by one base. The chain uses TRBV5-4 and TRBJ2-7; a weak D match, TRBD2 (5 bases). CDR3 length equals 14 residues. Germline CDR1 is SGHNT and CDR2 is YYREEE (reference sequence). CDR3 sequence (DNA): TGTGCCTGCAGCTTGGATCCGGGATACCGCGAGCAGTACTTC. This encodes CACSLDPGYREQYF.

This clonotype was counted a few times. The chain combines TRBV6-5 with TRBJ1-3; 8 nucleotides align to TRBD1. V lost 5 bases to trimming and J lost 0 bases; unmatched junction nucleotides: 12. The CDR3 is 18 residues long. CDR1 and CDR2 from the germline V gene are MNHEY and SVGAGI. CDR3 residues: CASSPPAGGAGSGNTIYF. In DNA, the CDR3 is TGTGCCAGCAGTCCCCCGGCAGGGGGCGCGGGCTCTGGAAACACCATATATTTT.

In this sample, this clonotype turned up a few times. The rearrangement joins TRBV6-6 to TRBJ2-1, with 10 bases lining up with TRBD2. The V gene end was trimmed by 4 bases and the J gene end by 5 bases; junction bases not matched to a gene: 2. Germline values: CDR1 MNHNY, CDR2 SVGAGI (reference sequence). This CDR3 has 14 residues. The CDR3 is CASSWTSGDNEQFF. The CDR3 DNA reads TGTGCCAGCAGTTGGACTAGCGGAGACAATGAGCAGTTCTTC.